The rows below give T cell receptor beta chains drawn from one sample of a study of CD4 T cells in relation to SARS-CoV-2 and coronaviruses. The repertoire was sequenced with immunoSEQ multiplex PCR; TCRdb's copy has only in-frame clones and lacks some. This sample has 65,000 or so clones; less than 95% occur once, and the top ten carry around 0.15%. Sequencing was performed on naive CD4+ T cells from PBMCs. The receptors originated from a human donor in good health. Both conserved end residues are part of each CDR3. D genes are given only for firm matches. A row's size may be missing; if present it is once, few, many or a size class.

>TRBD1|-|TRBJ1-2|TRBV29-1
CSVDSTGGARLAGYTF
TGCAGCGTTGATTCGACAGGGGGCGCGCGTCTGGCTGGCTACACCTTC
>-|-|TRBJ2-6|TRBV19
CASSGRDSSGANVLTF
TGTGCCAGTAGTGGGCGGGACAGCTCTGGGGCCAACGTCCTGACTTTC
>-|-|TRBJ1-4|TRBV7-6
CASSSGQLTTNEKLFF
TGTGCCAGCAGCTCGGGACAACTAACAACTAATGAAAAACTGTTTTTT
>-|-|TRBJ2-2|TRBV29-1
CSVVVAGVNTGELFF
TGCAGCGTTGTTGTTGCAGGGGTGAACACCGGGGAGCTGTTTTTT
>TRBD2|-|TRBJ2-3|TRBV6-5
CASRLAGGPADTQYF
TGTGCCAGCAGGCTAGCGGGAGGGCCGGCAGATACGCAGTATTTT
>TRBD2|-|TRBJ2-7|TRBV6-5
CASSYRSGSSYEQYF
TGTGCCAGCAGTTACCGAAGCGGGAGCTCCTACGAGCAGTACTTC
>-|-|TRBJ2-1|TRBV28
CASSEGLLRHNEQFF
TGTGCCAGCAGCGAGGGACTGTTGCGTCACAATGAGCAGTTCTTC
>TRBD1|-|TRBJ1-3|TRBV10-3
CATQGQGGNTIYF
TGTGCCACCCAGGGACAGGGCGGAAACACCATATATTTT
>TRBD2|-|TRBJ2-1|TRBV4-1
CASSRTSVGLQYEQFF
TGCGCCAGCAGCCGGACTAGCGTCGGGCTACAATATGAGCAGTTCTTC
>-|-|TRBJ2-2|TRBV30
CAWNQQSTGELFF
TGTGCCTGGAATCAACAATCCACCGGGGAGCTGTTTTTT
>TRBD1|once|TRBJ1-1|TRBV28
CASSPGQPNTEAFF
TGTGCCAGCAGCCCGGGACAGCCGAACACTGAAGCTTTCTTT
>-|-|TRBJ2-2|TRBV27
CASSYGGYSGELFF
TGTGCCAGCAGTTATGGGGGCTATTCCGGGGAGCTGTTTTTT
>-|-|TRBJ1-5|TRBV6-5
CASSLGQPQHF
TGTGCCAGCAGTCTGGGTCAGCCCCAGCATTTT
>-|once|TRBJ2-2|TRBV4-1
CASSQPGGTGELFF
TGCGCCAGCAGCCAACCCGGAGGCACCGGGGAGCTGTTTTTT
>-|once|TRBJ2-2|TRBV28
CASSLSRETAGELFF
TGTGCCAGCAGTTTAAGTAGGGAGACGGCCGGGGAGCTGTTTTTT
>TRBD2|-|TRBJ2-7|TRBV27
CASSPNPVGLTYEQYF
TGTGCCAGCAGTCCTAATCCAGTGGGACTAACCTACGAGCAGTACTTC
>-|-|TRBJ1-5|TRBV7-2
CASSPDSNQPQHF
TGTGCCAGCAGCCCTGACAGCAATCAGCCCCAGCATTTT
>TRBD2|-|TRBJ2-1|TRBV13
CASSLVPTSGSGNEQFF
TGTGCCAGCAGCTTAGTTCCGACTAGCGGGAGCGGCAATGAGCAGTTCTTC
>-|-|TRBJ2-7|TRBV5-4
CASSLVQGPYEQYF
TGTGCCAGCAGCTTGGTCCAGGGGCCCTACGAGCAGTACTTC
>TRBD1|-|TRBJ1-2|TRBV27
CASTLVGTGGIYGYTF
TGTGCCAGCACTCTTGTCGGGACAGGCGGAATCTATGGCTACACCTTC